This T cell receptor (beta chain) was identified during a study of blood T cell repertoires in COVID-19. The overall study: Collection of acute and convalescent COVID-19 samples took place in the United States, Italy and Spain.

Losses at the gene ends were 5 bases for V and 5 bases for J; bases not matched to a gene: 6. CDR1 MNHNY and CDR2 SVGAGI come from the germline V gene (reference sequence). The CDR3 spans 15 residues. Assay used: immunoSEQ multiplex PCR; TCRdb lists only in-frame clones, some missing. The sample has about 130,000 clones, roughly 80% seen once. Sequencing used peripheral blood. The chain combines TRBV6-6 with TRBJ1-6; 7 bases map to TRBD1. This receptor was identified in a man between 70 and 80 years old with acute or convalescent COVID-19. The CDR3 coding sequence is TGTGCCAGCAGTAGGGGGACAGTTAATAATTCACCCCTCCACTTT. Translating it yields CASSRGTVNNSPLHF.